This TCR beta chain was obtained from a study of blood T cell repertoires in COVID-19. Study-level information: From T cells, B-cell-depleted T cells, or PBMCs came the material, which was cDNA or gDNA.

Germline V CDR1 and CDR2: SGHRS, YFSETQ. This CDR3 region has 16 residues. Germline trimming cut 5 bases from V and 2 bases from J; bases unmatched to any gene: 12. In the original workflow: It was from reference gene primer amplification that nucleated cell counts were estimated. The repertoire was sequenced with immunoSEQ multiplex PCR; TCRdb's copy has only in-frame clones and lacks some. D and trimming were read from the DNA, whereas the V and J calls and clone size are those reported in that table. The data contain about 220,000 clones, roughly 84% of them singletons. The chain is built from TRBV5-1 and TRBJ2-7; 8 nucleotides match TRBD1. The material sequenced was peripheral blood. This clonotype originated in a man aged 35 to 55 who had recovered from COVID-19. This CDR3 reads CASRNRPGQETYEQYF. CDR3 in DNA: TGCGCCAGCAGGAATCGGCCGGGACAGGAGACCTACGAGCAGTACTTC.